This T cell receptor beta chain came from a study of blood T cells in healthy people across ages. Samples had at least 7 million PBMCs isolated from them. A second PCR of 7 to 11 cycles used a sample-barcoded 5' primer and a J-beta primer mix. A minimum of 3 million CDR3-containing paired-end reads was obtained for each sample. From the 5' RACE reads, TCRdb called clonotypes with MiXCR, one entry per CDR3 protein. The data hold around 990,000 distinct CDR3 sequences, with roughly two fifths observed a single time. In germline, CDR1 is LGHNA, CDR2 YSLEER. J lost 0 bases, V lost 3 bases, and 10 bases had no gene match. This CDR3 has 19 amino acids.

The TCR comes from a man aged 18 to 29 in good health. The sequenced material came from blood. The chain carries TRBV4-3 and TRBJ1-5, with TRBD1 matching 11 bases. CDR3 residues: CASSHRGGTGGYSNQPQHF. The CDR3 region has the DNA TGCGCCAGCAGCCATAGGGGGGGGACAGGGGGATATAGCAATCAGCCCCAGCATTTT.